This T cell receptor beta chain emerged from a study of blood T cell repertoires in COVID-19. On the study more broadly: Acute-phase and convalescent COVID-19 samples originated in the United States, Italy and Spain.

Per the original data handling: Estimation of nucleated cell counts relied on the amplification of reference gene primers. Generated by immunoSEQ multiplex PCR, the TCRdb table keeps only in-frame clones and is missing some. V, J and clone size are taken as reported in that table, and D and trimming were inferred from the DNA itself. The sample records about 270,000 clones, around nine tenths being singletons. The TCR originated in a woman between 18 and 30 years old who had recovered from COVID-19. Material for sequencing was PBMCs or T cells enriched from blood (not recorded which).

In nucleotides, the CDR3 is TGTGCCAGCGGTCTAGCGTCTAGCACAGATACGCAGTATTTT. Residues: CASGLASSTDTQYF. V and J are TRBV6-5 and TRBJ2-3; possibly TRBD2 for D (6 bases). The CDR3 is 14 residues long. The V end was cut by 8 bases, the J end by 0 bases, with 12 bases between. CDR1 is MNHEY, CDR2 SVGAGI, per germline.